The text below deals with one TCR beta chain. These data come from a study of blood T cell repertoires in COVID-19. About the study: The United States, Italy and Spain provided the acute and convalescent COVID-19 samples. Sources were T cells, B-cell-depleted T cells, or PBMCs; the material itself was cDNA or gDNA.

Authors' analysis steps: Estimation of nucleated cell counts relied on the amplification of reference gene primers. Measured with immunoSEQ multiplex PCR; TCRdb has only the in-frame clones, and not every one. The V and J calls and clone size come from that table; D and trimming were worked out from the DNA. The profile shows fewer than 120,000 clones, roughly 79% of them singletons. The CDR3 runs 16 residues. Germline V gene data show CDR1 as SEHNR and CDR2 as FQNEAQ (reference sequence). V lost 5 bases, J lost 0 bases, and 2 bases stayed unmatched. The rearrangement links TRBV7-9 to TRBJ2-3, with 13 bases aligning to TRBD2. The receptor comes from a woman older than 75 with active or convalescent COVID-19. The sequenced sample consisted of peripheral blood. CDR3 amino acids: CASSTGLAGSTDTQYF. The CDR3 bases are TGTGCCAGCAGCACGGGACTAGCGGGAAGCACAGATACGCAGTATTTT. The entire variable domain, with the rest obtained from reference TRBV7-9 and TRBJ2-3, is as follows: DTGVSQNPRHKITKRGQNVTFRCDPISEHNRLYWYRQTLGQGPEFLTYFQNEAQLEKSRLLSDRFSAERPKGSFSTLEIQRTEQGDSAMYLCASSTGLAGSTDTQYFGPGTRLTVL.